The present T cell receptor beta chain was sequenced within a study of early T cells in non-severe SARS-CoV-2 infection. About the study: Unsorted whole blood bulk RNA was sequenced, with unpaired chains. General observations from the study: VDJdb-based matching was biased toward anti-spike CD8 responses and missed private and CD4 specificities.

This clonotype was detected only a few times. Its antigen remains unidentified. Researchers tagged individual cDNA molecules with unique molecular identifiers. TCRdb called the 5' RACE reads again in MiXCR, with one record for every CDR3 protein. The data show 85,000 to 90,000 distinct CDR3 sequences, approximately 15% seen once. The germline V gene encodes CDR1 KGHSH and CDR2 LQKENI. Trimming cost V 2 bases and J 6 bases, with 19 bases left between them. The length of the CDR3 is 16 residues. The chain joins TRBV18 to TRBJ1-1, with unresolved D. This TCR was sampled from an adult who was a healthcare worker with PCR-confirmed SARS-CoV-2 infection or an uninfected control (not recorded which). Input material: whole blood. Here the CDR3 DNA reads TGTGCCAGCTCACCATACCATGGGGAAATTGTCCCTGAAGCTTTCTTT. Translated: CASSPYHGEIVPEAFF.